The rows below give T cell receptor beta chains drawn from one sample of a study of CD8 T cells in Susac syndrome. TCRdb re-derived calls from the immunoSEQ multiplex PCR reads in MiXCR, one entry per CDR3 protein. Among a few hundred thousand distinct CDR3 sequences listed, around 89% were seen once. Sequences were obtained from CD8+ T cells from PBMCs. The receptors stem from a human donor with multiple sclerosis. CDR3s include the opening cysteine and the closing phenylalanine or tryptophan. Fields, in order: V gene, J gene, D gene, clone size, CDR3 DNA, CDR3 protein. A D gene is named only where the DNA matches it firmly. Size values are once, few and many counts, or a class for expanded clones, and some rows have none.

>TRBV14|TRBJ2-2|TRBD1|.
TGTGCCAGCAGCCATTTGGACAGGAGTCACACCGGGGAGCTGTTTTTT
CASSHLDRSHTGELFF
>TRBV7-9|TRBJ2-7|.|.
TGTGCCAGCAGCTTAGCCGGGAGCCCCCACGAGCAGTACTTC
CASSLAGSPHEQYF
>TRBV6-2/TRBV6-3|TRBJ2-1|.|.
TGTGCCAGCAGAAACAGCTTAGGGGATGAGCAGTTCTTC
CASRNSLGDEQFF
>TRBV15|TRBJ1-5|TRBD1|.
TGTGCCACCAGCAGTAACAGGGGGAGGCAGCCCCAGCATTTT
CATSSNRGRQPQHF
>TRBV6-5|TRBJ2-7|.|.
TGTGCCAGCAGTTTCTCAACAGGGACCTTATCCTACGAGCAGTACTTC
CASSFSTGTLSYEQYF
>TRBV4-1|TRBJ2-1|.|.
TGCGCCAGCAGCCAAGTAGTGGGATCGTTTGAGCAGTTCTTC
CASSQVVGSFEQFF
>TRBV29-1|TRBJ1-2|.|once
TGCAGCGTTGAAGATGGGCGGTACGGCTACACCTTC
CSVEDGRYGYTF
>TRBV6-2/TRBV6-3|TRBJ1-4|.|few
TGTGCCAGCAGTTACTCGCTCGGGACGGCTAATGAAAAACTGTTTTTT
CASSYSLGTANEKLFF
>TRBV25-1|TRBJ2-2|.|.
TGTGCCATTTTGGAAGAGGGTCCAGGGTCGGTGACCGGGGAGCTGTTTTTT
CAILEEGPGSVTGELFF
>TRBV20-1|TRBJ2-3|TRBD2|.
TGCAGTGCTAGAGACGGAGCGGGAGACCTGACAGATACGCAGTATTTT
CSARDGAGDLTDTQYF
>TRBV27|TRBJ2-7|TRBD1|.
TGTGCCAGCAGTTCCGGGACAGGGTTCTACGAGCAGTACTTC
CASSSGTGFYEQYF
>TRBV11-3|TRBJ1-5|.|.
TGTGCCAGCAGCCTCAAGCCCGAAGGGGGGTTACAGCCCCAGCATTTT
CASSLKPEGGLQPQHF
>TRBV30|TRBJ2-2|.|.
TGTGCCTGGAGCGGTATAGGTGACAGGTCCACCGGGGAGCTGTTTTTT
CAWSGIGDRSTGELFF
>TRBV5-1|TRBJ2-7|TRBD2|.
TGCGCCAGCAGCTTGGCGGGGGGGATCTACGAGCAGTACTTC
CASSLAGGIYEQYF
>TRBV6-2/TRBV6-3|TRBJ2-2|.|.
TGTGCCAGCAGGCCTTCCTCCGACCCGCCCGGGGAGCTGTTTTTT
CASRPSSDPPGELFF
>TRBV20-1|TRBJ2-3|TRBD2|.
TGCAGTGCTAGAGCCATAACACCGGGACTAGCGGGGAGCACAGATACGCAGTATTTT
CSARAITPGLAGSTDTQYF
>TRBV6-5|TRBJ2-1|.|.
TGTGCCAGCACCTACGGGGTTCCCTACAATGAGCAGTTCTTC
CASTYGVPYNEQFF
>TRBV15|TRBJ1-5|.|.
TGTGCCACCAGCAGAGATGCGGGGGGCCCGGAGCCCCAGCATTTT
CATSRDAGGPEPQHF
>TRBV20-1|TRBJ2-1|TRBD2|.
TGCAGTGCTAGCCGGGGGGGCAATGAGCAGTTCTTC
CSASRGGNEQFF
>TRBV6-2/TRBV6-3|TRBJ2-2|.|.
TGTGCCAGCCTCCTAAACACCGGGGAGCTGTTTTTT
CASLLNTGELFF
>TRBV5-1|TRBJ2-3|.|.
TGCGCCAGCAGCTTGGCAGGCGATAGCACAGATACGCAGTATTTT
CASSLAGDSTDTQYF
>TRBV29-1|TRBJ2-1|.|.
TGCAGCGTTGAAGATCCCAGGGATCCCTACAATGAGCAGTTCTTC
CSVEDPRDPYNEQFF
>TRBV6-2/TRBV6-3|TRBJ2-7|.|.
TGTGCCAGCAGAACGGGGGCCTACGAGCAGTACTTC
CASRTGAYEQYF
>TRBV27|TRBJ2-5|.|.
TGTGCCAGCAGTTTATTTCAGGGAAAAGAGACCCAGTACTTC
CASSLFQGKETQYF
>TRBV29-1|TRBJ2-7|.|.
TGCAGCGTTGAAGTACGCCGGAGGGGGACCCCCTACGAGCAGTACTTC
CSVEVRRRGTPYEQYF
>TRBV4-3|TRBJ2-5|TRBD2|.
TGCGCCAGCAGCCAAGAGACCCTTGGGCTAGCGGGGGGGCCCTCGGAGACCCAGTACTTC
CASSQETLGLAGGPSETQYF
>TRBV7-6|TRBJ2-1|.|.
TGTGCCAGCAGCTTACGTTATGGCGGGACCGGTGAGCAGTTCTTC
CASSLRYGGTGEQFF
>TRBV25-1|TRBJ2-7|.|.
TGTGCCAGCAGTTCCCCGCGAGGGCTTAACTACGAGCAGTACTTC
CASSSPRGLNYEQYF
>TRBV12-3/TRBV12-4|TRBJ2-1|.|once
TGTGCCAGCAGTTCGGGTCCAGATACAGGGTTAAATGAGCAGTTCTTC
CASSSGPDTGLNEQFF
>TRBV4-3|TRBJ2-3|TRBD2|.
TGCGCCAGCAGCCAAGATCGGGCGGGGGGAGATACGCAGTATTTT
CASSQDRAGGDTQYF
>TRBV6-2/TRBV6-3|TRBJ2-6|.|.
TGTGCCAGCAGTACCGGAAGCTCTGGGGCCAACGTCCTGACTTTC
CASSTGSSGANVLTF
>TRBV13|TRBJ2-6|TRBD2|.
TGTGCCAGCAGCTCCGGACTAGCGGTCTCTGGGGCCAACGTCCTGACTTTC
CASSSGLAVSGANVLTF
>TRBV7-9|TRBJ2-5|.|once
TGTGCCAGCAGCTCCCCGTCTCCCCCCCAGTACTTC
CASSSPSPPQYF
>TRBV4-2|TRBJ2-5|TRBD2|.
TGTGCCAGCAGCCAAGATCTAGCGGGAGGCGGGGAGACCCAGTACTTC
CASSQDLAGGGETQYF
>TRBV24-1|TRBJ1-5|.|few
TGTGCCACCAGTGCCCGGGGTAACCAGCCCCAGCATTTT
CATSARGNQPQHF
>TRBV9|TRBJ2-1|.|.
TGTGCCAGCAGCCCCCCAAGTGGGGCGGGGTACAATGAGCAGTTCTTC
CASSPPSGAGYNEQFF
>TRBV28|TRBJ1-3|TRBD1|.
TGTGCCAGCAGTATTATGACAGGGAGTGAAGACACCATATATTTT
CASSIMTGSEDTIYF
>TRBV6-5|TRBJ2-1|TRBD2|few
TGTGCCAGCAGTTGGGGGGGTGAGCAGTTCTTC
CASSWGGEQFF
>TRBV28|TRBJ2-3|.|.
TGTGCCAGCAGCCCTCACTTCGGGCGAGCAGATACGCAGTATTTT
CASSPHFGRADTQYF
>TRBV28|TRBJ2-1|.|once
TGTGCCAGCAGTTCCCCCAGTGGTCTCTACAATGAGCAGTTCTTC
CASSSPSGLYNEQFF
>TRBV9|TRBJ2-7|TRBD1|.
TGTGCCAGCAGCGCGGGACAGGGGGTTCACGAGCAGTACTTC
CASSAGQGVHEQYF
>TRBV20-1|TRBJ1-1|.|.
TGCAGTGCTCTAGGTTATCGCGAGACGGACACTGAAGCTTTCTTT
CSALGYRETDTEAFF
>TRBV28|TRBJ2-7|.|.
TGTGCCAGCAGGTCGACGCTATACGAGCAGTACTTC
CASRSTLYEQYF
>TRBV10-3|TRBJ2-5|TRBD1|.
TGTGCCATCAGCGTCACAGGGGGAGAAGAGACCCAGTACTTC
CAISVTGGEETQYF
>TRBV11-2|TRBJ1-1|TRBD1|.
TGTGCCAGCAGCAGGCGACAGGGAGAGGACACTGAAGCTTTCTTC
CASSRRQGEDTEAFF
>TRBV9|TRBJ1-2|.|.
TGTGCCAGCAGCGGACAGGCGTCCTATGGCTACACCTTC
CASSGQASYGYTF
>TRBV7-9|TRBJ1-2|TRBD1|.
TGTGCCAGCAGCGAGGACAGGGTGCGTGGCTACACCTTC
CASSEDRVRGYTF
>TRBV12-3/TRBV12-4|TRBJ2-7|.|few
TGTGCCAGCAGTTTATACAGTTCCTACGAGCAGTACTTC
CASSLYSSYEQYF
>TRBV12-3/TRBV12-4|TRBJ2-5|.|.
TGTGCCAGCAGTTTAGCGCCAACACTCCCGGAGGAGACCCAGTACTTC
CASSLAPTLPEETQYF
>TRBV5-4|TRBJ2-5|TRBD2|.
TGTGCCAGCAGCGGAGCCGGGACTAGCATGAAGACCCAGTACTTC
CASSGAGTSMKTQYF
>TRBV12-3/TRBV12-4|TRBJ2-5|TRBD2|.
TGTGCCAGCAGTAGTTCGGGGGGGCTAGGGGCCCAGTACTTC
CASSSSGGLGAQYF
>TRBV4-3|TRBJ2-5|.|.
TGCGCCAGCAGCCAATACTACGACAGGCAAGAGACCCAGTACTTC
CASSQYYDRQETQYF
>TRBV7-9|TRBJ1-5|.|once
TGTGCCAGCAGCTTAGGAGAGGGGGGTAGCAATCAGCCCCAGCATTTT
CASSLGEGGSNQPQHF
>TRBV5-1|TRBJ1-1|TRBD1|.
TGCGCCAGCAGCTACTACAGGGGCCTGAACACTGAAGCTTTCTTT
CASSYYRGLNTEAFF
>TRBV13|TRBJ2-3|TRBD1|.
TGTGCCAGCAGCTCCCCGGGACAGGGTCCAGATACGCAGTATTTT
CASSSPGQGPDTQYF
>TRBV30|TRBJ2-1|.|.
TGTGCCTGGACAGAAGCGGAATTATCCTACAATGAGCAGTTCTTC
CAWTEAELSYNEQFF
>TRBV20-1|TRBJ2-1|.|.
TGCAGTGCCCCCTTCTGGGCGACCGGGTCGAGCTCCTACAATGAGCAGTTCTTC
CSAPFWATGSSSYNEQFF
>TRBV7-6|TRBJ1-5|.|.
TGTGCCAGCCCTTCTAGCGGTACTGCGAAGGTGGATAAGGGGAGCAATCAGCCCCAGCATTTT
CASPSSGTAKVDKGSNQPQHF
>TRBV7-2|TRBJ2-3|TRBD1|.
TGTGCCAGCAGCTACGGGACAGGGTTGAACACACACACAGATACGCAGTATTTT
CASSYGTGLNTHTDTQYF
>TRBV27|TRBJ2-3|.|once
TGTGCCAGCACCCTGACTCGATTTGGGGGCACAGATACGCAGTATTTT
CASTLTRFGGTDTQYF